This T cell receptor beta chain appears in the sequencing data of a study of T cells in narcolepsy. At the level of the study: Healthy controls were enrolled alongside patients with narcolepsy type 1 or type 2.

TCRdb's copy holds only in-frame clones and misses some; the assay was immunoSEQ multiplex PCR. The sample holds about 27,000 clones; around three quarters are singletons and the top ten take around 3.7%. The CDR3 contains 14 residues. Germline-derived CDR1 and CDR2 are SGHDN and FVKESK. V shed 1 base and J shed 8 bases, with 14 bases lying between them. Concerning this clone: Its antigen is not identified. In the same sample, other DNA sequences code for this CDR3.

General study results and limits: Comparing one patient's CSF and blood CD4+ clonotypes highlighted HCRT- and TRIB2-specific autoreactive clonotypes. In some patient and control memory CD4+ samples, autoreactive clones were absent. Healthy controls reportedly lacked the autoreactive clonotypes serially found in patients' blood.

Material for sequencing was CD45RA- memory CD4+ T cells from PBMCs. The receptor comes from a human donor with narcolepsy. V is TRBV14 and J is TRBJ2-5, with TRBD2 as a possible D gene (5 bases). The CDR3, as DNA: TGTGCCAGCAGCCAAGGAGGCGGGTGGTCTACCCAGTACTTC. Its translation is CASSQGGGWSTQYF.